These T cell receptor beta chains were read from a single sample in a study of vaccination and CD4 T cells after COVID-19. The antigens for these receptors are not known. One entry per CDR3 protein results from TCRdb running MiXCR on the PCR reads. The table includes roughly 18,000 distinct CDR3 sequences, less than 70% detected once. The sequencing sample was made of CD4+ T cells from blood, cultured in vitro. The receptor source for this set is a human donor who had recovered from COVID-19. CDR3s include the opening cysteine and the closing phenylalanine or tryptophan. A D gene is named only where the DNA matches it firmly. Clone size is given for some rows only: seen once, a few or many times, or a class if the clone is expanded.

clone_size: -
j_call: TRBJ2-5
v_call: TRBV11-3
d_call: -
cdr3_nt: TGTGCCAGCAGCTCCCAGGAGCAAGAGACCCAGTACTTC
cdr3_aa: CASSSQEQETQYF

clone_size: -
j_call: TRBJ2-1
v_call: TRBV20-1
d_call: TRBD2
cdr3_nt: TGCAGTGCATTGCATTGGACTAGCGGGTACAATGAGCAGTTCTTC
cdr3_aa: CSALHWTSGYNEQFF

clone_size: few
j_call: TRBJ2-7
v_call: TRBV7-9
d_call: -
cdr3_nt: TGTGCCAGCAGCTTATCTGGGGGCCGCGAGCAGTACTTC
cdr3_aa: CASSLSGGREQYF

clone_size: once
j_call: TRBJ2-4
v_call: TRBV2
d_call: TRBD2
cdr3_nt: TGTGCCAGCAGGGGCCGGACTAGCGGGTTGAGGGAAAACATTCAGTACTTC
cdr3_aa: CASRGRTSGLRENIQYF

clone_size: -
j_call: TRBJ2-3
v_call: TRBV27
d_call: -
cdr3_nt: TGTGCCAGCATTTCCAGTCCAGATACGCAGTATTTT
cdr3_aa: CASISSPDTQYF

clone_size: -
j_call: TRBJ1-1
v_call: TRBV19
d_call: TRBD1
cdr3_nt: TGTGCCAGTAGTACAGACAGGGAGGGCACTGAAGCTTTCTTT
cdr3_aa: CASSTDREGTEAFF

clone_size: -
j_call: TRBJ2-3
v_call: TRBV28
d_call: -
cdr3_nt: TGTGCCAGCACTTTACCTAGCACAGATACGCAGTATTTT
cdr3_aa: CASTLPSTDTQYF

clone_size: few
j_call: TRBJ2-3
v_call: TRBV6-1
d_call: TRBD2
cdr3_nt: TGTGCCAGCAGCCGCGGACTAGCGGGGGGCACAGATACGCAGTATTTT
cdr3_aa: CASSRGLAGGTDTQYF

clone_size: -
j_call: TRBJ1-2
v_call: TRBV6-5
d_call: -
cdr3_nt: TGTGCCAGCAGTTCTCCGGGACATCCTAACTATGGCTACACCTTC
cdr3_aa: CASSSPGHPNYGYTF

clone_size: -
j_call: TRBJ1-1
v_call: TRBV2
d_call: -
cdr3_nt: TGTGCCAGCAGACCCTTTGGACAGTTTGTAGCTTTCTTT
cdr3_aa: CASRPFGQFVAFF

clone_size: few
j_call: TRBJ2-4
v_call: TRBV20-1
d_call: -
cdr3_nt: TGCAGTGCTAGAGGGGATAGCGGAGGGGGAAACATTCAGTACTTC
cdr3_aa: CSARGDSGGGNIQYF

clone_size: once
j_call: TRBJ2-1
v_call: TRBV5-4
d_call: TRBD2
cdr3_nt: TGTGCCAGCAGCTTGGAACTAGCGGGGTACAATGAGCAGTTCTTC
cdr3_aa: CASSLELAGYNEQFF

clone_size: -
j_call: TRBJ1-1
v_call: TRBV10-3
d_call: -
cdr3_nt: TGTGCCATCAGTGAGTCGACCCCAGGGAGTGTGGCTTTCTTT
cdr3_aa: CAISESTPGSVAFF

clone_size: -
j_call: TRBJ2-5
v_call: TRBV19
d_call: -
cdr3_nt: TGTGCCAGTAGCCCTTCGGGCCAACAAGAGACCCAGTACTTC
cdr3_aa: CASSPSGQQETQYF

clone_size: -
j_call: TRBJ2-3
v_call: TRBV14
d_call: -
cdr3_nt: TGTGCCAGCAGCCAAGACAGGGTTTTTACAGATACGCAGTATTTT
cdr3_aa: CASSQDRVFTDTQYF

clone_size: -
j_call: TRBJ1-1
v_call: TRBV7-8
d_call: -
cdr3_nt: TGTGCCAGCAGCTTACTTTCACAGGGCCCGCTGAGGGGGGCTTTCTTT
cdr3_aa: CASSLLSQGPLRGAFF

clone_size: few
j_call: TRBJ2-3
v_call: TRBV6-4
d_call: -
cdr3_nt: TGTGCCAGCAGTAGACAGGGAGGGGAGACGCAGTATTTT
cdr3_aa: CASSRQGGETQYF

clone_size: few
j_call: TRBJ1-1
v_call: TRBV20-1
d_call: TRBD1
cdr3_nt: TGCAGTGCCCCCTCAGGGGGCAGGAACACTGAAGCTTTCTTT
cdr3_aa: CSAPSGGRNTEAFF

clone_size: few
j_call: TRBJ1-1
v_call: TRBV6-1
d_call: -
cdr3_nt: TGTGCCAGCAGCACCGGGGCGGGCACTGAAGCTTTCTTT
cdr3_aa: CASSTGAGTEAFF

clone_size: -
j_call: TRBJ1-6
v_call: TRBV2
d_call: TRBD1
cdr3_nt: TGTGCCAGCAGTGCTGACAGGGGGCGGGATAATTCACCCCTCCACTTT
cdr3_aa: CASSADRGRDNSPLHF

clone_size: few
j_call: TRBJ1-6
v_call: TRBV10-1
d_call: TRBD1
cdr3_nt: TGCGCCAGCAGTGCGGGGACAGGAGGAGATAATTCACCCCTCCACTTT
cdr3_aa: CASSAGTGGDNSPLHF

clone_size: few
j_call: TRBJ1-2
v_call: TRBV7-9
d_call: -
cdr3_nt: TGTGCCAGCAGTTCTCTTTACCTCCGTGGGAGGACTCTCCGGGGCTACACCTTC
cdr3_aa: CASSSLYLRGRTLRGYTF

clone_size: -
j_call: TRBJ1-2
v_call: TRBV11-3
d_call: -
cdr3_nt: TGTGCCAGCAGCTTAGGGGGGACGGTTTCCTATGGCTACACCTTC
cdr3_aa: CASSLGGTVSYGYTF

clone_size: -
j_call: TRBJ1-2
v_call: TRBV20-1
d_call: -
cdr3_nt: TGCAGTGCTAGAGATGACAGTAACTATGGCTACACCTTC
cdr3_aa: CSARDDSNYGYTF

clone_size: -
j_call: TRBJ2-1
v_call: TRBV24-1
d_call: TRBD2
cdr3_nt: TGTGCCACCAGTGAGGCGAGCGGGGCCAACTACAATGAGCAGTTCTTC
cdr3_aa: CATSEASGANYNEQFF

clone_size: -
j_call: TRBJ1-6
v_call: TRBV30
d_call: -
cdr3_nt: TGTGCCTGGAGCAGGTCGAGCGGTTCACCCCTCCACTTT
cdr3_aa: CAWSRSSGSPLHF

clone_size: few
j_call: TRBJ1-3
v_call: TRBV2
d_call: -
cdr3_nt: TGTGCCAGCAGTGTACAGGAATCTGGAAACACCATATATTTT
cdr3_aa: CASSVQESGNTIYF

clone_size: once
j_call: TRBJ1-6
v_call: TRBV6-1
d_call: TRBD1
cdr3_nt: TGTGCCAGCAGCTCAGACAGGGGGACACCTAATTCACCCCTCCACTTT
cdr3_aa: CASSSDRGTPNSPLHF

clone_size: once
j_call: TRBJ2-3
v_call: TRBV6-5
d_call: TRBD2
cdr3_nt: TGTGCCAGCAGTTACGGTTCAGCGGGAGAGTATATCGGTACGCAGTATTTT
cdr3_aa: CASSYGSAGEYIGTQYF

clone_size: -
j_call: TRBJ1-5
v_call: TRBV19
d_call: -
cdr3_nt: TGTGCCAGTAGTCCGTCGAACGGCCCACCGCCCCAGCATTTT
cdr3_aa: CASSPSNGPPPQHF

clone_size: once
j_call: TRBJ2-7
v_call: TRBV20-1
d_call: TRBD2
cdr3_nt: TGCAGTGCTAGAGATGGGAGGGCACAGACCTACGAGCAGTACTTC
cdr3_aa: CSARDGRAQTYEQYF

clone_size: few
j_call: TRBJ1-2
v_call: TRBV6-1
d_call: -
cdr3_nt: TGTGCCAGCAGTGAAGCGCACGGCAGCCTTAACTATGGCTACACCTTC
cdr3_aa: CASSEAHGSLNYGYTF

clone_size: -
j_call: TRBJ1-2
v_call: TRBV24-1
d_call: -
cdr3_nt: TGTGTCACCAGTGCTGGGGCGGGCTATGGCTACACCTTC
cdr3_aa: CVTSAGAGYGYTF

clone_size: few
j_call: TRBJ2-5
v_call: TRBV20-1
d_call: -
cdr3_nt: TGCAGTATTTCTGGGGGGGCCCAAGGAGAGACCCAGTACTTC
cdr3_aa: CSISGGAQGETQYF

clone_size: few
j_call: TRBJ2-2
v_call: TRBV6-1
d_call: TRBD2
cdr3_nt: TGTGCCAGCAGCATGGGGGGGTACACCGGGGAGCTGTTTTTT
cdr3_aa: CASSMGGYTGELFF

clone_size: once
j_call: TRBJ2-5
v_call: TRBV14
d_call: -
cdr3_nt: TGTGCCAGCAGCCGTGGAAGCGTTCAAGAGACCCAGTACTTC
cdr3_aa: CASSRGSVQETQYF

clone_size: -
j_call: TRBJ2-4
v_call: TRBV28
d_call: -
cdr3_nt: TGTGCCAGCAGTCTCACCATGGGTGGGGCCAAAAACATTCAGTACTTC
cdr3_aa: CASSLTMGGAKNIQYF

clone_size: -
j_call: TRBJ2-7
v_call: TRBV7-9
d_call: -
cdr3_nt: TGTGCCAGCAGCCCAGGGCCCTCCTACGAGCAGTACTTC
cdr3_aa: CASSPGPSYEQYF

clone_size: -
j_call: TRBJ2-3
v_call: TRBV7-2
d_call: -
cdr3_nt: TGTGCCAGCAGCGGTACCTTCACAGATACGCAGTATTTT
cdr3_aa: CASSGTFTDTQYF

clone_size: -
j_call: TRBJ2-4
v_call: TRBV7-2
d_call: -
cdr3_nt: TGTGCCAGCAGCTTGGGGGGAGCGGACATTCAGTACTTC
cdr3_aa: CASSLGGADIQYF

clone_size: few
j_call: TRBJ2-7
v_call: TRBV20-1
d_call: TRBD2
cdr3_nt: TGCAGTGCTAGTCCATTACTAGCGGGAGGCCACGAGCAGTACTTC
cdr3_aa: CSASPLLAGGHEQYF

clone_size: few
j_call: TRBJ2-4
v_call: TRBV11-3
d_call: -
cdr3_nt: TGTGCCAGCAGCTCCCCCAGACTAGGTAACATTCAGTACTTC
cdr3_aa: CASSSPRLGNIQYF

clone_size: -
j_call: TRBJ2-3
v_call: TRBV19
d_call: TRBD1
cdr3_nt: TGTGCCAGTAGGCACGGGACAGGGAGGACAGATACGCAGTATTTT
cdr3_aa: CASRHGTGRTDTQYF

clone_size: -
j_call: TRBJ1-5
v_call: TRBV20-1
d_call: -
cdr3_nt: TGCAGTGCTAGAGATAATCCGGCCCTAGGGCAGCCCCAGCATTTT
cdr3_aa: CSARDNPALGQPQHF

clone_size: few
j_call: TRBJ2-2
v_call: TRBV7-6
d_call: TRBD2
cdr3_nt: TGTGCCAGCAGCTTAGCCGGGAGGGCCGTCACCGGGGAGCTGTTTTTT
cdr3_aa: CASSLAGRAVTGELFF

clone_size: -
j_call: TRBJ2-7
v_call: TRBV20-1
d_call: TRBD1
cdr3_nt: TGCAGTGCTAGAGATCGCAGGGGGCCCTACGAGCAGTACTTC
cdr3_aa: CSARDRRGPYEQYF

clone_size: -
j_call: TRBJ2-5
v_call: TRBV6-2/TRBV6-3
d_call: -
cdr3_nt: TGTGCCAGTACGACAGGCGGGGAGACCCAGTACTTC
cdr3_aa: CASTTGGETQYF

clone_size: once
j_call: TRBJ2-7
v_call: TRBV2
d_call: TRBD1
cdr3_nt: TGTGCCAGCAGAGGGGGCAACGAGCAGTACTTC
cdr3_aa: CASRGGNEQYF